One and the same sample provided the 28 T cell receptor beta chains below, sequenced in a study of blood T cells in healthy people across ages. A J-beta primer mix and a sample-barcoded 5' primer were used in a second PCR of about 6 to 12 cycles. TCRdb processed the 5' RACE reads anew with MiXCR; each CDR3 protein has one entry. The repertoire holds 1 million or so distinct CDR3 sequences, with approximately 26% as singletons. The data were also submitted as part of a second study, on T cells of mothers and their children.

The sequenced sample was blood. These receptors all come from a girl aged 2 to 10 in good health.

This clonotype was detected a few times. The chain recombines TRBV4-3 with TRBJ1-3; D remains ambiguous. Trimming removed 1 base at V and 1 base at J, with 17 bases between. The germline CDR1 and CDR2 sequences are LGHNA and YSLEER. This CDR3 spans 18 amino acids. In DNA, the CDR3 is TGCGCCAGCAGCCAAGCGTGGGCACTAAGGGCATCTGGAAACACCATATATTTT. As protein: CASSQAWALRASGNTIYF.

J is TRBJ1-1 and V is TRBV6-5; perhaps TRBD1 as D (5 bases). In germline, CDR1 is MNHEY, CDR2 SVGAGI. The germline V and J ends were trimmed by 3 bases and 3 bases, with 11 bases remaining between them. The CDR3 covers 14 residues. CDR3 amino acids: CASSYGEGYTEAFF. CDR3 nucleotides: TGTGCCAGCAGTTATGGGGAGGGGTACACTGAAGCTTTCTTT.

Concerning this clonotype: One end of the junction fails to match germline, which may point to a read error. V gene TRBV7-7 combines with J gene TRBJ2-5; D not resolved. The CDR3 covers 13 residues. Germline CDR1 and CDR2: SSHAT and FNYEAQ (reference sequence). The CDR3 DNA reads TGTGCTAGCAGCTTAAACACCCAAGAGACCCAGTACTTC. Translated: CASSLNTQETQYF. Based on the CDR3 plus reference TRBV7-7 and TRBJ2-5, the full variable domain is GAGVSQSPRYKVTKRGQDVTLRCDPISSHATLYWYQQALGQGPEFLTYFNYEAQPDKSGLPSDRFSAERPEGSISTLTIQRTEQRDSAMYRCASSLNTQETQYFGPGTRLLVL.

This clonotype was observed at least ten times. The DNA for the CDR3 is TGTGCCAGCAGCTTAGAGGGGAACACCGGGGAGCTGTTTTTT. Translated: CASSLEGNTGELFF. The chain recombines TRBV11-3 with TRBJ2-2, with D unresolved. The germline CDR1 and CDR2 sequences are SGHNT and YENEEA. Trimming stripped 0 bases from V and 1 base from J, with 3 bases between. The CDR3 extends over 14 amino acids.

J is TRBJ2-1 and V is TRBV7-9, with 9 bases matching TRBD1. The ends lost 5 bases at V and 6 bases at J; junction bases unmatched: 17. CDR1 and CDR2 from the germline V gene are SEHNR and FQNEAQ (reference sequence). The CDR3 has 18 amino acids. The CDR3 DNA is TGTGCCAGCAGCATGACCGCTGTTGGGACAGGGATGGTCAATGAGCAGTTCTTC. As protein: CASSMTAVGTGMVNEQFF.

V usage is TRBV21-1 and J usage is TRBJ2-5; the tabulated D call, TRBD2, remains unverified against the DNA. TRBV21-1 represents a pseudogene. The CDR3 has 17 residues. The chain's CDR3 is CASSLWRSGGTGETQYF. The CDR3 coding sequence is TGTGCCAGCTCTTTATGGAGAAGCGGGGGGACTGGAGAGACCCAGTACTTC.

As for this clonotype: Germline is not matched at one junction end, which may reflect a read error. The rearrangement links TRBV14 to TRBJ2-7; weak D call: TRBD2 (6 bases). The CDR3 sequence is 15 residues long. CDR1 SGHDN and CDR2 FVKESK come from the germline V gene. The CDR3 here is CASSQEEGSAYEQYF. DNA for the CDR3: TGTGCCAGCAGCCAAGAGGAGGGATCGGCCTACGAGCAATACTTC. Drawing the rest from reference TRBV14 and TRBJ2-7, the complete variable domain is EAGVTQFPSHSVIEKGQTVTLRCDPISGHDNLYWYRRVMGKEIKFLLHFVKESKQDESGMPNNRFLAERTGGTYSTLKVQPAELEDSGVYFCASSQEEGSAYEQYFGPGTRLTVT.

CDR3 in DNA: TGCGCCAGCAGCCAAGATAAGGCAGAGGTATACGAGCAGTACTTC. It is translated as CASSQDKAEVYEQYF. This chain connects TRBV4-3 to TRBJ2-5; no reliable D call. The J call may be faulty, since TRBJ2-7 better matches the DNA end. Per germline, CDR1 LGHNA and CDR2 YSLEER. CDR3 size: 15 residues.

This clonotype was seen a handful of times. The chain combines TRBV28 with TRBJ2-4; a possible D gene is TRBD1 (6 bases). CDR1 and CDR2 from the germline V gene are MDHEN and SYDVKM. The CDR3 totals 15 residues. V lost 10 bases and J lost 7, with 23 bases in between. In DNA form, the CDR3 reads TGTGCCACCAAGGACCCTACCAGGGGTGCGAACATTCAGTACTTC. The encoded protein is CATKDPTRGANIQYF. Full variable domain (missing parts from reference TRBV28 and TRBJ2-4): DVKVTQSSRYLVKRTGEKVFLECVQDMDHENMFWYRQDPGLGLRLIYFSYDVKMKEKGDIPEGYSVSREKKERFSLILESASTNQTSMYLCATKDPTRGANIQYFGAGTRLSVL.

The CDR3: CSAREGGNTIYF. The CDR3 DNA reads TGCAGTGCTAGAGAGGGTGGAAACACCATATATTTT. The chain recombines TRBV20-1 with TRBJ1-3; D is unresolved. Between the trimmed V and J ends, which lost 0 bases and 3 bases, there was a span of 3 bases. CDR1 and CDR2 from the germline V gene are DFQATT and SNEGSKA (reference sequence). This CDR3 contains 12 residues.

This rearrangement joins TRBV27 to TRBJ1-5, with TRBD1 as a possible D gene (5 bases). CDR1 is MNHEY and CDR2 is SMNVEV in the germline V gene (reference sequence). The V gene lost 3 bases and the J gene lost 5 bases, with 11 bases spanning the gap. The CDR3 is 14 amino acids. This chain's CDR3 is CASSFSGGDQPQHF. The CDR3 nucleotides are TGTGCCAGCAGTTTCTCCGGGGGAGATCAGCCCCAGCATTTT.

V gene TRBV7-8 combines with J gene TRBJ1-5; D unclear. CDR3 length: 16 amino acids. In germline, CDR1 is SGHVS, CDR2 FQNEAQ. V shed 2 bases and J shed 1 base, with 12 bases lying between them. In DNA, the CDR3 is TGTGCCAGCAGCTTACTAATGGGTACGAGCAATCAGCCCCAGCATTTT. Protein: CASSLLMGTSNQPQHF. Full variable domain (rest looked up from reference TRBV7-8 and TRBJ1-5): GAGVSQSPRYKVAKRGQDVALRCDPISGHVSLFWYQQALGQGPEFLTYFQNEAQLDKSGLPSDRFFAERPEGSVSTLKIQRTQQEDSAVYLCASSLLMGTSNQPQHFGDGTRLSIL.

This chain connects TRBV7-9 to TRBJ1-4, with a tentative D call TRBD1 (5 bases). Trimming shortened V by 4 bases and J by 6 bases, and 9 bases separated the two germline ends. This CDR3 is 13 amino acids long. Per the germline V gene, CDR1 is SEHNR and CDR2 is FQNEAQ (reference sequence). The DNA of the CDR3 is TGTGCCAGCAGCTACGACAGAGATGAAAAACTGTTTTTT. Its protein product is CASSYDRDEKLFF.

The chain recombines TRBV28 with TRBJ2-1; D is uncertain. V shed 6 bases and J shed 6 bases, with 18 bases lying between them. Per germline, CDR1 MDHEN and CDR2 SYDVKM. The CDR3 has 15 residues. The CDR3 DNA sequence: TGTGCCAGCAGCCCCGGTGATCGACGTCGCAATGAGCAGTTCTTC. Translating it yields CASSPGDRRRNEQFF.

For the CDR3, the DNA is TGTGCCAGCAGCCAAGGTAACTCTCAGGGGTACGAGCAGTACTTC. Translation gives CASSQGNSQGYEQYF. V gene TRBV3-1 combines with J gene TRBJ2-1; possibly TRBD1 for D (6 bases). The closer fit of TRBJ2-7 to the DNA end suggests the J call may be wrong. The CDR3 contains 15 residues. Germline V gives CDR1 LGHDT, CDR2 YNNKEL (reference sequence).

On this clonotype: The junction does not match germline at one end; this may be a read error. V is TRBV6-5 and J is TRBJ1-5; D not resolved. The CDR3 loop spans 14 amino acids. Germline values: CDR1 MNHEY, CDR2 SVGAGI. The CDR3 protein is CASSDSGTFKPQHF. Here the CDR3 DNA reads TGTGCCAGCAGTGACTCCGGAACCTTCAAGCCCCAGCATTTT.

The J gene is TRBJ1-5, the V gene TRBV12-3 or TRBV12-4; no definite D call. With 7 bases removed from V and 6 bases from J, the gap between germline ends came to 19 bases. This CDR3 has 15 amino acids. The CDR3 region has the DNA TGTGCCAGCAATCCCCCTTTAAGAGAATCTCAGCCCCAGCATTTT. Its protein product is CASNPPLRESQPQHF.

The chain links TRBV29-1 to TRBJ2-5; D may be TRBD1 (5 bases). V was trimmed by 0 bases and J by 4 bases, leaving 15 bases between them. Germline CDR1 SQVTM, CDR2 ANQGSEA. The CDR3 covers 15 residues. CDR3 amino acids: CSVEDLGVIRETQYF. The DNA for the CDR3 is TGCAGCGTTGAAGACTTAGGGGTTATTAGAGAGACCCAGTACTTC. Full variable domain (missing parts from reference TRBV29-1 and TRBJ2-5): SAVISQKPSRDICQRGTSLTIQCQVDSQVTMMFWYRQQPGQSLTLIATANQGSEATYESGFVIDKFPISRPNLTFSTLTVSNMSPEDSSIYLCSVEDLGVIRETQYFGPGTRLLVL.

This clonotype was detected only a few times. The V call is TRBV6-5, the J call TRBJ2-7; possible D gene TRBD1, 5 bases. CDR1 and CDR2 from the germline V gene are MNHEY and SVGAGI. This CDR3 has 14 amino acids. Trimming stripped 7 bases from V and 0 bases from J, with 13 bases between. The CDR3 sequence: CASMLTESSYEQYF. The CDR3 nucleotides are TGTGCCAGCATGTTGACAGAGAGCTCCTACGAGCAGTACTTC.

The chain is built from TRBV12-3 or TRBV12-4 and TRBJ1-1; D gene ambiguous. This CDR3 is 12 amino acids long. Trimming removed 6 bases at V and 4 bases at J, with 9 bases between. The CDR3 coding sequence is TGTGCCAGCAGCCAGTGGGGCACTGAAGCTTTCTTT. Amino acid sequence: CASSQWGTEAFF.

Only a few counts were recorded for this clonotype. The chain uses TRBV9 and TRBJ1-6, with TRBD1 identical over 7 bases. Germline loops: CDR1 SGDLS, CDR2 YYNGEE. The CDR3 loop spans 15 amino acids. The V and J ends lost 4 bases and 6 bases, in that order; junction bases with no gene match: 7. CDR3 sequence reads: CASSSSTGINSPLHF. DNA of the CDR3: TGTGCCAGCAGCTCATCGACAGGGATTAATTCACCCCTCCACTTT.

The V call is TRBV12-3 or TRBV12-4, the J call TRBJ1-5, with a tentative D call TRBD1 (5 bases). The CDR3 is made up of 13 amino acids. Trimming removed 6 bases from V and 9 bases from J, with 15 bases in between. The CDR3 coding sequence is TGTGCCAGCAGAATCCGGGACTCTGGGCCCCAGCATTTT. Its protein is CASRIRDSGPQHF.

This clonotype was picked up a small number of times. As the CDR3 is not closed by the conserved phenylalanine or tryptophan, this likely results from a read error. The chain combines TRBV6-6 with TRBJ1-2; D call uncertain. V was shortened by 7 bases and J by 3 bases, with 18 bases between the two germline ends. There are 15 residues in the CDR3. Per germline, CDR1 MNHNY and CDR2 SVGAGI (reference sequence). The CDR3 reads CASTYQSLGYYGYTI. The CDR3, as DNA: TGTGCCAGCACCTACCAATCCCTGGGGTACTATGGCTACACCATC.

This clonotype has at least ten counts. The chain carries TRBV12-3 or TRBV12-4 and TRBJ2-5; possibly TRBD1 for D (5 bases). This CDR3 spans 16 amino acids. Trimming left V 5 bases short and J 4 bases short, with 20 bases between. CDR3: CASSEMEGVIGETQYF. CDR3 nucleotides: TGTGCCAGCAGTGAGATGGAAGGGGTGATTGGAGAGACCCAGTACTTC.

This chain connects TRBV29-1 to TRBJ2-1; TRBD2 matches 8 bases. Germline CDR1 reads SQVTM; CDR2 reads ANQGSEA. Trimming at V came to 7 bases and at J to 4 bases, leaving 12 bases not matched to a gene. The CDR3 contains 15 residues. The DNA of the CDR3 is TGCAGCGCCCAGAACTCGGGACTAGGTTACAATGAGCAGTTCTTC. The encoded protein is CSAQNSGLGYNEQFF.

The chain combines TRBV12-3 or TRBV12-4 with TRBJ2-3; 7 bases align to TRBD2. CDR3 length: 14 residues. V shed 5 bases, J shed 3 bases, and the junction held 5 bases outside the gene matches. CDR3: CASSHNGRTDTQYF. CDR3 sequence (DNA): TGTGCCAGCAGTCATAACGGGAGGACAGATACGCAGTATTTT.

This clonotype came up a few times. The gene calls are TRBV5-6 and TRBJ2-5; TRBD1 agrees at 7 bases. The J call could be wrong; TRBJ2-7 is a better fit for the DNA end. Germline V gene data show CDR1 as SGHDT and CDR2 as YYEEEE. The CDR3 length is 14 residues. DNA for the CDR3: TGTGCCAGCAGCTTTCCTGGGACAGCCTACGAGCAGTACTTC. It yields the protein CASSFPGTAYEQYF.

This clonotype was picked up a small number of times. This chain links TRBV5-5 with TRBJ1-2; possible D gene TRBD1, 5 bases. The CDR3 contains 15 residues. V lost 2 bases to trimming and J lost 3 bases, with 14 bases between them. CDR1 is SGHKS and CDR2 is YYEKEE in the germline V gene (reference sequence). As DNA, the CDR3 is TGTGCCAGCAGCTTTTCGTATCGAGGGGACTATGGCTACACCTTC. Encoded protein: CASSFSYRGDYGYTF.